The present entry profiles one T cell receptor (beta chain) with its context. Its specificity is not known. V lost 0 bases, J lost 5 bases, and 1 base stayed unmatched. The CDR3 runs 14 residues. Per germline, CDR1 MNHNY and CDR2 SVGAGI (reference sequence). Clones were read by immunoSEQ multiplex PCR, and TCRdb kept only the in-frame ones, dropping some. The table records some 57,000 clones, 80% to 85% of them present only once. These data belong to a study of OX40 agonist ivuxolimab in advanced cancers. Study context: Partial responses were seen in three patients, one with hepatocellular carcinoma and two with cutaneous melanoma.

Overall study findings and caveats: Mean expanded clone counts were higher in CD8+ than CD4+ T cells. A proportion of nonresponders additionally exhibited low normalized T-cell clonal expansion.

The chain is built from TRBV6-6 and TRBJ1-5; 7 positions agree with TRBD1. The source of this sequence is an adult with an advanced solid tumor such as melanoma, head and neck, liver or kidney cancer. Specimen: CD4+ or CD8+ T cells sorted from blood, collected in a trial of the OX40 agonist ivuxolimab. The CDR3 protein is CASSYSGGDQPQHF. The CDR3 DNA reads TGTGCCAGCAGTTACTCAGGGGGCGATCAGCCCCAGCATTTT.